A selection of T cell receptor beta chains follows, all from one sample in a study of CD8 T cells in Susac syndrome. One entry per CDR3 protein, called by TCRdb with MiXCR from the immunoSEQ multiplex PCR reads. The sample contains about 290,000 distinct CDR3 sequences, roughly 90% of which appear only once. Source material: CD8+ T cells from PBMCs. The receptor set was obtained from a human donor with multiple sclerosis. The CDR3 runs from the conserved cysteine through the conserved F or W. The order of the fields is J gene, V gene, clone size, D gene, CDR3 length, CDR3 DNA, CDR3 protein. The D gene is left open where the match is weak. The size entry is marked missing in some rows and otherwise reads once, few, many or a size class.

TRBJ1-5,TRBV6-1,NA,NA,15,TGTGCCAGCAGCACGAGGGATGAGGGCAATCAGCCCCAGCATTTT,CASSTRDEGNQPQHF
TRBJ1-1,TRBV27,NA,NA,13,TGTGCCAGCAGTCCCCCTAGGGGAACTGAAGCTTTCTTT,CASSPPRGTEAFF
TRBJ2-4,TRBV20-1,NA,NA,14,TGCAGTGCTAGAGATAAAGTGAGCGGCCACCTTCAGTACTTC,CSARDKVSGHLQYF
TRBJ1-2,TRBV29-1,NA,NA,13,TGCAGCGTCGAAACAGGGTCCACCGGTGGCTACACCTTC,CSVETGSTGGYTF
TRBJ2-2,TRBV20-1,NA,TRBD1,15,TGCAGTGCTAGAACGACAGGGTCAGGCACCGGGGAGCTGTTTTTT,CSARTTGSGTGELFF
TRBJ2-7,TRBV20-1,NA,TRBD2,13,TGCAGTGCTAGTGGACTAGCGACGTACGAGCAGTACTTC,CSASGLATYEQYF
TRBJ1-3,TRBV4-3,NA,NA,16,TGCGCCAGCAGCCCGACAACTGGGCCTTTTGGAAACACCATATATTTT,CASSPTTGPFGNTIYF
TRBJ1-1,TRBV11-2,NA,NA,13,TGTGCCAGCAGCTTAACCTCGAACACTGAAGCTTTCTTT,CASSLTSNTEAFF
TRBJ2-5,TRBV9,NA,NA,14,TGTGCCAGCAGCGTCACTGGTGGAGGGGAGACCCAGTACTTC,CASSVTGGGETQYF
TRBJ2-1,TRBV7-9,NA,NA,13,TGTGCCAGCAGCTCGACTGGGGACAATGAGCAGTTCTTC,CASSSTGDNEQFF
TRBJ2-1,TRBV5-1,NA,NA,14,TGCGCCAGCAGCTTGATTGGACTTAACAATGAGCAGTTCTTC,CASSLIGLNNEQFF
TRBJ2-1,TRBV30,NA,TRBD2,15,TGTGCCTGGAGTGTATCGCTAGCGGGCCACAATGAGCAGTTCTTC,CAWSVSLAGHNEQFF
TRBJ1-1,TRBV30,NA,NA,13,TGTGCCTGGAGTGTAGGGGCTGGCACTGAAGCTTTCTTT,CAWSVGAGTEAFF
TRBJ2-3,TRBV6-2/TRBV6-3,NA,TRBD2,12,TGTGCCAGCAGATTCGGGACTAGGGAGAAGTATTTT,CASRFGTREKYF
TRBJ2-2,TRBV9,few,NA,12,TGTGCCAGCAGCGTAGAGGGCGGGGAGCTGTTTTTT,CASSVEGGELFF
TRBJ1-1,TRBV27,once,NA,14,TGTGCCAGTAGAATTGGGGGGCCCGGCACTGAAGCTTTCTTT,CASRIGGPGTEAFF
TRBJ2-1,TRBV10-3,NA,TRBD2,15,TGTGCCATCAGTGAAGCGGGAGAGCCCTACAATGAGCAGTTCTTC,CAISEAGEPYNEQFF
TRBJ2-7,TRBV20-1,NA,NA,11,TGCAGTGCCACAACAGCAAATGAGCAGTATTTC,CSATTANEQYF
TRBJ1-4,TRBV20-1,NA,NA,17,TGCAGTGCTAGGATCCCGGGGCTGGGGCTTCCCAATGAAAAACTGTTTTTT,CSARIPGLGLPNEKLFF
TRBJ2-1,TRBV29-1,NA,TRBD2,18,TGCAGCGTTGAAGGTAATCCTCTTACTAGCGGGAGTTACGATGAGCAGTTCTTC,CSVEGNPLTSGSYDEQFF
TRBJ2-1,TRBV5-1,NA,NA,16,TGCGCCAGCAGCCCCAATACTGATAGCTCCTACAATGAGCAGTTCTTC,CASSPNTDSSYNEQFF
TRBJ2-5,TRBV28,NA,NA,15,TGTGCCAGCAGTCTGGCAGGGGTGGGAGCGGAGACCCAGTACTTC,CASSLAGVGAETQYF
TRBJ1-1,TRBV19,NA,TRBD1,13,TGTGCCAGTAGAAATGGACAGGTCACTGAAGCTTTCTTT,CASRNGQVTEAFF
TRBJ1-6,TRBV28,once,TRBD1,14,TGTGCCCTCCGGGCGACAGGGGTAAGTTCACCCCTCCACTTT,CALRATGVSSPLHF
TRBJ2-1,TRBV4-1,NA,TRBD2,14,TGCGCCAGCAGCTTTCGGACTAGTGGTGATGAGCAGTTCTTC,CASSFRTSGDEQFF
TRBJ2-1,TRBV12-3/TRBV12-4,NA,NA,11,TGTGCCAGCAGTGGGGGCAGTGAGCAGTTCTTC,CASSGGSEQFF